This TCR beta chain appears in the sequencing data of a study of CD8+ T cells in alopecia areata. Study as a whole: Treatment of the treated patients consisted of oral tofacitinib, 5 to 10 mg twice daily.

Losses at the gene ends were 1 base for V and 5 bases for J; bases not matched to a gene: 3. Per germline, CDR1 SGHTA and CDR2 FQGNSA. CDR3 length: 15 residues. Peripheral blood and lesional scalp punch biopsies were taken from alopecia areata patients. RNA extraction was followed by reverse transcription into cDNA, which acted as the sequencing template. Method: immunoSEQ multiplex PCR; TCRdb's copy keeps in-frame clones and lacks some. The profile covers some 130,000 clones, with about 46% appearing a single time and over 15% taken by the ten largest. This clone was detected a few times. What it binds is not known. Study results and caveats: Clonality exceeded that of normal scalp in lesional scalp, most notably in alopecia totalis/universalis.

The receptor was isolated from a human donor with alopecia areata. The source was CD8+ T cells sorted from blood, collected at week 0. This chain uses TRBV7-2 with TRBJ2-1; the match to TRBD1 covers 9 bases. For the CDR3, the DNA is TGTGCCAGCAGCTTAGGACAGGGGGACAACAATGAGCAGTTCTTC. It codes for CASSLGQGDNNEQFF.